This TCR beta chain is drawn from a study of T cells in Graves' hyperthyroidism and ophthalmopathy. This sample holds PBMCs from around 9.9 ml fresh peripheral blood. The TCR beta CDR3 regions underwent amplification using RNA transcripts as the source. The study used the HTBI primer set for a first-round RT-PCR of the TCR CDR3. TCRdb recomputed calls from the multiplex PCR reads with MiXCR, one row per CDR3 protein. The table records about 610,000 distinct CDR3 sequences, roughly 15% of them present only once. Between the trimmed V and J ends, which lost 2 bases and 0 bases, there was a span of 23 bases. The CDR3 is 19 residues long. Germline V gene lookup returns CDR1 MNHEY and CDR2 SVGEGT. This clonotype has at least ten counts.

Sample: blood. The chain combines TRBV6-2 or TRBV6-3 with TRBJ2-7; D tentatively reads TRBD1 or TRBD2 (5 bases each). The receptor was derived from a woman aged 40 to 50 with Graves' ophthalmopathy. The CDR3 coding sequence is TGTGCCAGCAGTTACCCTCAGGACTGGATAGGGGTGGACTCCTACGAGCAGTACTTC. As protein: CASSYPQDWIGVDSYEQYF.